Listed here are 6 T cell receptor beta chains from one sample, sequenced in a study of blood T cell repertoires in COVID-19. Data came from immunoSEQ multiplex PCR; TCRdb stores just in-frame clones and leaves some out. Among around 190,000 clones, 84% were seen once, and the ten largest hold 13%. Material for sequencing was peripheral blood. The source is a human donor in a cohort sampled during active COVID-19.

CDR3 DNA sequence: TGTGCCAGCAGCCAAGGGGGGGTAGGCGGCTACACCTTC. This encodes CASSQGGVGGYTF. This chain links TRBV3-1 (or the pseudogene TRBV3-2) with TRBJ1-2; D is possibly TRBD1 (5 bases). V was clipped by 1 base and J by 8 bases, with 11 bases between them. There are 13 residues in the CDR3. Germline values: CDR1 LGHDT, CDR2 YNNKEL (reference sequence).

This chain connects TRBV6-5 to TRBJ1-3; the D gene is possibly TRBD1 (6 bases). The CDR3 runs to 15 residues. The germline CDR1 and CDR2 sequences are MNHEY and SVGAGI. Trimming cost V 6 bases and J 0 bases, with 12 bases left between them. The CDR3 region is CASSLGHFSGNTIYF. The CDR3 coding sequence is TGTGCCAGCAGCCTGGGACACTTCTCTGGAAACACCATATATTTT.

This chain uses TRBV5-4 with TRBJ2-5, with 8 bases that match TRBD1. J lost 1 base, V lost 6 bases, and 8 bases had no gene match. Germline CDR1 is SGHNT and CDR2 is YYREEE (reference sequence). This CDR3 is built from 15 residues. CDR3 sequence: CASTLIDRGQETQYF. The CDR3 DNA sequence: TGTGCCAGCACCCTAATTGACAGGGGCCAAGAGACCCAGTACTTC.

This chain connects TRBV2 to TRBJ1-2; D might be TRBD1 (5 bases). Trimming cost V 2 bases and J 7 bases, with 14 bases left between them. Germline loops: CDR1 SNHLY, CDR2 FYNNEI. This CDR3 contains 14 residues. DNA for the CDR3: TGTGCCAGCAGTGAAATTCGCCAGGGCGGTGGCTACACCTTC. It specifies CASSEIRQGGGYTF.

The chain uses TRBV19 and TRBJ1-5; 9 bases are a match to TRBD1. V dropped 4 bases and J dropped 0; count of bases not matched to a gene: 4. The CDR3 loop spans 16 amino acids. Germline CDR1 LNHDA, CDR2 SQIVND (reference sequence). This CDR3 is CASSTHRGRSNQPQHF. In DNA form, the CDR3 reads TGTGCCAGTAGTACCCACAGGGGGCGTAGCAATCAGCCCCAGCATTTT. The whole variable domain, remainder taken from reference TRBV19 and TRBJ1-5, is DGGITQSPKYLFRKEGQNVTLSCEQNLNHDAMYWYRQDPGQGLRLIYYSQIVNDFQKGDIAEGYSVSREKKESFPLTVTSAQKNPTAFYLCASSTHRGRSNQPQHFGDGTRLSIL.

The V call is TRBV6-5, the J call TRBJ2-3, with TRBD1 identical over 8 bases. Trimming took 4 bases from V and 1 from J; bases not matched to a gene: 4. The CDR3 is 15 amino acids. Germline values: CDR1 MNHEY, CDR2 SVGAGI. CDR3: CASSSDRGGTDTQYF. CDR3 DNA: TGTGCCAGCAGTTCCGACAGGGGTGGCACAGATACGCAGTATTTT.